One and the same sample provided the 17 T cell receptor beta chains below, sequenced in a study of beta chain features in type 1 diabetes. Isolated RNA was reverse transcribed in full, so expressed TCRB transcripts were sequenced. Method: immunoSEQ multiplex PCR; TCRdb's copy keeps in-frame clones and lacks some. The data contain around 40,000 clones, around 60% of them singletons. The sample taken for sequencing was Tregs from blood. The receptors stem from a woman aged 25-40 years in good health.

About this clone itself: One junction end disagrees with the germline gene, perhaps due to a read error. The V call is TRBV7-7, the J call TRBJ2-5; a weak D match, TRBD1 (6 bases). The J call may be faulty, since TRBJ2-7 better matches the DNA end. Looked up from germline, CDR1 is SSHAT and CDR2 is FNYEAQ (reference sequence). This CDR3 is built from 14 residues. CDR3 residues: CASSLDRFSYEQYF. The CDR3 DNA follows: TGTGCTAGCAGCTTAGACAGGTTCTCCTACGAGCAGTACTTC.

This chain connects TRBV18 to TRBJ1-5; 9 positions match TRBD1. Germline values: CDR1 KGHSH, CDR2 LQKENI. This CDR3 spans 16 amino acids. V lost 4 bases to trimming and J lost 0 bases; unmatched junction nucleotides: 4. The chain's CDR3 is CASSLGQGISNQPQHF. The CDR3 DNA reads TGTGCCAGCTCACTCGGACAGGGGATTAGCAATCAGCCCCAGCATTTT. The variable domain in full, with the rest retrieved from reference TRBV18 and TRBJ1-5, is NAGVMQNPRHLVRRRGQEARLRCSPMKGHSHVYWYRQLPEEGLKFMVYLQKENIIDESGMPKERFSAEFPKEGPSILRIQQVVRGDSAAYFCASSLGQGISNQPQHFGDGTRLSIL.

The chain recombines TRBV7-2 with TRBJ2-2; D perhaps matches TRBD2 (7 bases). Germline V gene data show CDR1 as SGHTA and CDR2 as FQGNSA. The CDR3 runs 13 residues. The CDR3 bases are TGTGCGGCGGGGCGGGGGCCCACCGGGGAGCTGTTTTTT. The encoded protein is CAAGRGPTGELFF.

In this sample, this clone turned up once. The chain employs TRBV5-1 and TRBJ2-7; 7 bases map to TRBD1. The germline CDR1 and CDR2 sequences are SGHRS and YFSETQ. The CDR3 covers 15 residues. V shed 2 bases, J shed 3 bases, and the junction held 8 bases outside the gene matches. The CDR3 DNA is TGCGCCAGCAGCTTAACCGGACAGGAGTACTACGAGCAGTACTTC. It encodes CASSLTGQEYYEQYF.

The V gene is TRBV2, the J gene TRBJ2-7; 15 bases map to TRBD2. Germline-derived CDR1 and CDR2 are SNHLY and FYNNEI. CDR3 length: 21 amino acids. Unmatched junction bases numbered 18, after V lost 5 bases and J lost 1 base. CDR3 in DNA: TGTGCCAGCAGTTCCGGACAGGGGGAACTGGGACTAGCGGGGGGATCCTACGAGCAGTACTTC. Protein sequence: CASSSGQGELGLAGGSYEQYF. The whole variable domain, remainder taken from reference TRBV2 and TRBJ2-7, is EPEVTQTPSHQVTQMGQEVILRCVPISNHLYFYWYRQILGQKVEFLVSFYNNEISEKSEIFDDQFSVERPDGSNFTLKIRSTKLEDSAMYFCASSSGQGELGLAGGSYEQYFGPGTRLTVT.

V is TRBV4-1 and J is TRBJ2-3, with D possibly TRBD2 on 5 matching bases. V dropped 1 base and J dropped 2 bases, with 13 bases sitting between them. This CDR3 is built from 16 residues. Germline values: CDR1 MGHRA, CDR2 YSYEKL. This CDR3 is CASSQALRVSTDTQYF. CDR3 DNA sequence: TGCGCCAGCAGCCAAGCCTTGAGGGTTTCCACAGATACGCAGTATTTT.

This sequence joins TRBV2 and TRBJ2-7; 7 bases are shared with TRBD2. With V trimmed by 10 bases and J by 6 bases, 3 bases remained unmatched. Looked up from germline, CDR1 is SNHLY and CDR2 is FYNNEI. The CDR3 totals 10 residues. Written as DNA, the CDR3 is TGTGCCACGGGACTATCCGAGCAGTACTTC. Its translation is CATGLSEQYF. Full variable domain (outside the CDR3, taken from reference TRBV2 and TRBJ2-7): EPEVTQTPSHQVTQMGQEVILRCVPISNHLYFYWYRQILGQKVEFLVSFYNNEISEKSEIFDDQFSVERPDGSNFTLKIRSTKLEDSAMYFCATGLSEQYFGPGTRLTVT.

In this sample, this clone turned up a few times. The V and J genes are TRBV4-1 and TRBJ2-7; D possibly corresponds to TRBD1 (5 bases). CDR3 length: 13 residues. Trimming took off 6 bases at V and 3 bases at J, with 12 bases between the two ends. Germline V CDR1 and CDR2: MGHRA, YSYEKL. CDR3 amino acids: CASSYSQGYEQYF. The CDR3 bases are TGCGCCAGCAGTTATTCCCAGGGCTACGAGCAGTACTTC.

The chain is built from TRBV4-2 and TRBJ2-7; 8 bases map to TRBD2. The V gene's germline CDR1 is LGHNA and CDR2 YNFKEQ. This CDR3 has 19 amino acids. Trimming took 0 bases from V and 3 from J; bases not matched to a gene: 16. DNA of the CDR3: TGTGCCAGCAGCCAAGAGGAAGGTCTTCAATGGGGACTAGTCTACGAGCAGTACTTC. Residues: CASSQEEGLQWGLVYEQYF.

The rearrangement uses TRBV5-5 and TRBJ1-2; the match to TRBD1 covers 7 bases. CDR1 and CDR2 (germline): SGHKS, YYEKEE (reference sequence). The CDR3 extends over 14 amino acids. Losses at the gene ends were 3 bases for V and 0 bases for J; bases not matched to a gene: 2. CDR3 DNA: TGTGCCAGCAGCTCGGGACAGCCTAACTATGGCTACACCTTC. Translated, it gives CASSSGQPNYGYTF. Filled out from reference TRBV5-5 and TRBJ1-2, the complete variable domain reads DAGVTQSPTHLIKTRGQQVTLRCSPISGHKSVSWYQQVLGQGPQFIFQYYEKEERGRGNFPDRFSARQFPNYSSELNVNALLLGDSALYLCASSSGQPNYGYTFGSGTRLTVV.

The V and J genes are TRBV15 and TRBJ2-7; the match to TRBD2 covers 8 bases. V was clipped by 0 bases and J by 3 bases; unmatched bases: 10. The CDR3 covers 17 residues. The germline V gene has CDR1 LNHNV and CDR2 YYDKDF (reference sequence). Here the CDR3 reads CATSRERSSGGSYEQYF. Written as DNA, the CDR3 is TGTGCCACCAGCAGAGAAAGGAGTTCGGGGGGGAGCTACGAGCAGTACTTC.

The chain carries TRBV5-1 and TRBJ2-1, with 15 bases matching TRBD2. The CDR3 consists of 24 residues. The germline V gene has CDR1 SGHRS and CDR2 YFSETQ. V shed 3 bases and J 5 bases; nucleotides not matched to a gene: 27. The CDR3 sequence: CASSSESGLAGGKMGVRVDNEQFF. The DNA of the CDR3 is TGCGCCAGCAGCTCGGAATCGGGACTAGCGGGAGGCAAGATGGGGGTACGGGTGGACAATGAGCAGTTCTTC.

This chain connects TRBV6-5 to TRBJ2-7; 8 bases fit TRBD2. The CDR3 totals 13 residues. Germline loops: CDR1 MNHEY, CDR2 SVGAGI. The junction had 5 bases not matched to a gene; V was cut back by 6 bases and J by 4 bases. For the CDR3, the DNA is TGTGCCAGCAGAACTAGCGGAGCTTACGAGCAGTACTTC. Protein sequence: CASRTSGAYEQYF.

Points on this clone: One end of the junction does not line up with germline, which may come from a read error. This chain connects TRBV7-9 to TRBJ1-1; 7 bases agree with TRBD1. Germline CDR1 is SEHNR and CDR2 is FQNEAQ (reference sequence). The CDR3 covers 14 residues. The DNA for the CDR3 is TGTGCCAGCAGCCTGACAGGGATGAACACTGAAGCTTCCTTT. Its protein is CASSLTGMNTEASF.

The CDR3 nucleotides are TGTGCCAGCAGCTGGACAGCGGATCAGCCCCAGCATTTT. It translates to CASSWTADQPQHF. This chain uses TRBV5-5 with TRBJ1-5, with D maybe TRBD1 (6 bases). Trimming took off 3 bases at V and 5 bases at J, with 9 bases between the two ends. This CDR3 comprises 13 residues. Germline V gene sequence: CDR1 SGHKS, CDR2 YYEKEE (reference sequence).

The chain couples TRBV9 to TRBJ2-3; no clear D. The CDR3 consists of 14 residues. The V gene lost 2 bases and the J gene lost 6 bases, with 13 bases spanning the gap. The V gene's germline CDR1 is SGDLS and CDR2 YYNGEE. CDR3 loop: CASSVSSDPDTQYF. In DNA, the CDR3 is TGTGCCAGCAGCGTCAGTTCAGATCCCGATACGCAGTATTTT.

This chain joins TRBV5-1 and TRBJ2-7, with TRBD2 matching over 7 bases. With 9 bases clipped from V and 1 base from J, the junction kept 4 bases outside the gene matches. The germline V gene encodes CDR1 SGHRS and CDR2 YFSETQ. The CDR3 length is 12 residues. CDR3 in DNA: TGCGCCACTGCGGGGGTGTCCTACGAGCAGTACTTC. Translation gives CATAGVSYEQYF.